The entry below gives a single T cell receptor beta chain sequence along with its context. Its cognate antigen is unknown. The data belong to a study of Ad26.COV2.S vaccination and SARS-CoV-2 variants. In the study overall: Once, or twice with 56 days between doses, Ad26.COV2.S was given intramuscularly. Findings of the study overall: Participants given vaccine showed non-spike TCR breadth similar to that of placebo recipients.

Here immunoSEQ multiplex PCR was the method, and the copy in TCRdb shows in-frame clones only, minus some. The table has around 300,000 clones, about 88% seen once; the top ten hold roughly a tenth. Noted treatment: some 20 received Ad26.COV2.S at low or high dose, single or two shots; several received placebo; per-sample allocation not given. Material that was analyzed had been drawn on day 63 after the first vaccine or placebo injection. An Ad26 vector was used to express Wuhan-strain SARS-CoV-2 spike as the vaccine. V was cut by 7 bases and J by 2 bases, with 17 bases left in between. The CDR3 is 15 residues long. CDR1 and CDR2 (germline): MDHEN, SYDVKM.

The material was peripheral blood, obtained in a trial of Ad26.COV2.S vaccine versus placebo. This sequence joins TRBV28 and TRBJ1-2; D is possibly TRBD1 (6 bases). This clonotype was sampled from a person between 18 and 65 years old who received the Ad26.COV2.S COVID-19 vaccine or a placebo. The CDR3 spells CASTRSGTTNYGYTF. The CDR3 DNA is TGTGCCAGCACCCGAAGCGGGACAACCAACTATGGCTACACCTTC.